Below are 21 T cell receptor beta chains sequenced from a single sample in a study of cytomegalovirus exposure and HLA in healthy donors. The PCR had 60 Vbeta and 13 Jbeta primers. TCRdb's table, derived via immunoSEQ multiplex PCR, lists solely in-frame clones and lacks some. The sample yields 85,000 to 100,000 clones, more than 65% seen once. The sequencing sample was made of PBMCs. These receptors were collected from a human donor in good health.

The rearrangement links TRBV7-8 to TRBJ2-7, with D uncertain. V dropped 2 bases and J dropped 5 bases, with 7 bases sitting between them. This CDR3 comprises 12 residues. Germline V gene lookup returns CDR1 SGHVS and CDR2 FQNEAQ. The CDR3: CASSLPRNEQYF. CDR3 nucleotide sequence: TGTGCCAGCAGCTTACCGCGGAACGAGCAGTACTTC.

The chain joins TRBV18 to TRBJ1-1; 7 bases are shared with TRBD1. Germline V CDR1 and CDR2: KGHSH, LQKENI. CDR3 size: 14 residues. Germline trimming cut 5 bases from V and 1 base from J; bases unmatched to any gene: 4. The CDR3 bases are TGTGCCAGCTCAGTGGGACAGTCGAACACTGAAGCTTTCTTT. This codes for CASSVGQSNTEAFF.

The chain has TRBV18 and TRBJ2-1; possible D gene TRBD2, 7 bases. The CDR3 is 16 residues long. V shed 5 bases and J shed 5 bases, with 19 bases lying between them. Germline values: CDR1 KGHSH, CDR2 LQKENI. The CDR3 region is CASSSLFGGPNNEQFF. The CDR3 DNA is TGTGCCAGCTCATCCCTTTTCGGGGGGCCGAACAATGAGCAGTTCTTC.

There are a few counts of this clone. This rearrangement joins TRBV5-6 to TRBJ1-4; the D is unclear. The ends were cut back, 2 bases at V and 8 bases at J, with 10 bases in the middle. CDR3 length: 13 amino acids. Germline V CDR1 and CDR2: SGHDT, YYEEEE. For the CDR3, the DNA is TGTGCCAGCAGCTTAAATCCGGAGGAAAAACTGTTTTTT. Protein sequence: CASSLNPEEKLFF.

CDR3 residues: CASSPRTDYGYTF. The DNA for the CDR3 is TGTGCCAGCAGCCCCAGGACAGACTATGGCTACACCTTC. This chain uses TRBV6-5 with TRBJ1-2, with TRBD1 as a possible D gene (6 bases). The germline V gene has CDR1 MNHEY and CDR2 SVGAGI. V was clipped by 6 bases and J by 3 bases, with 11 bases between them. This CDR3 has 13 residues.

The V and J genes are TRBV4-3 and TRBJ2-2; D perhaps matches TRBD2 (6 bases). The CDR3 length is 16 residues. Germline V CDR1 and CDR2: LGHNA, YSLEER. The germline V and J ends were trimmed by 0 bases and 4 bases, with 12 bases remaining between them. The CDR3 spells CASSQDGGVFTGELFF. The DNA for the CDR3 is TGCGCCAGCAGCCAAGATGGAGGGGTTTTCACCGGGGAGCTGTTTTTT.

The chain carries TRBV19 and TRBJ1-5; the match to TRBD1 covers 7 bases. The V and J ends lost 0 bases and 7 bases, in that order; junction bases with no gene match: 12. CDR3 length: 17 amino acids. Germline V lookup: CDR1 LNHDA, CDR2 SQIVND (reference sequence). The chain's CDR3 is CASSIDHGVTGSQPQHF. The CDR3 DNA follows: TGTGCCAGTAGTATAGATCACGGTGTGACAGGGAGCCAGCCCCAGCATTTT.

This chain connects TRBV27 to TRBJ2-7; D possibly corresponds to TRBD1 (6 bases). Deletions cut 1 base from V and 1 base from J, with 8 bases between. CDR1 MNHEY and CDR2 SMNVEV come from the germline V gene (reference sequence). There are 14 residues in the CDR3. The CDR3 spells CASSLWGRSYEQYF. The DNA for the CDR3 is TGTGCCAGCAGTTTATGGGGGCGATCCTACGAGCAGTACTTC.

This chain links TRBV19 with TRBJ1-1; D call uncertain. V lost 4 bases, J lost 5 bases, and 17 bases lay in between. CDR1 is LNHDA, CDR2 SQIVND, per germline (reference sequence). The CDR3 runs 15 residues. DNA for the CDR3: TGTGCCAGTAGTACCCTGATCCCCAGGTATACTGAAGCTTTCTTT. Protein: CASSTLIPRYTEAFF.

This chain uses TRBV5-5 with TRBJ2-3; TRBD1 agrees at 9 bases. Unmatched junction bases numbered 8, after V lost 5 bases and J lost 7 bases. The CDR3 consists of 14 residues. Germline CDR1 reads SGHKS; CDR2 reads YYEKEE (reference sequence). The CDR3 here is CASSPGQGINTQYF. CDR3 DNA: TGTGCCAGCAGTCCGGGACAGGGAATTAATACGCAGTATTTT.

J is TRBJ2-6 and V is TRBV11-3, with D maybe TRBD2 (6 bases). The CDR3 contains 16 residues. V lost 5 bases to trimming and J lost 2 bases, with 13 bases between them. Germline CDR1 and CDR2: SGHNT and YENEEA. CDR3 amino acids: CASSPGGIAGANVLTF. DNA of the CDR3: TGTGCCAGCAGCCCTGGGGGGATAGCTGGGGCCAACGTCCTGACTTTC.

This chain links TRBV5-4 with TRBJ2-1, with TRBD2 identical over 8 bases. The CDR3 sequence is 16 residues long. Per germline, CDR1 SGHNT and CDR2 YYREEE (reference sequence). After removal of 4 bases from V and 2 bases from J, the junction contained 8 bases not matched to a gene. CDR3 region: CASSLTSGRAYNEQFF. The CDR3 nucleotides read TGTGCCAGCAGCCTCACTAGCGGCCGGGCCTACAATGAGCAGTTCTTC.

The chain recombines TRBV19 with TRBJ1-1, with TRBD1 matching over 9 bases. V was clipped by 8 bases and J by 1 base; unmatched bases: 5. Germline CDR1 LNHDA, CDR2 SQIVND (reference sequence). CDR3 length: 14 amino acids. The CDR3 loop reads CASQRDRANTEAFF. The DNA of the CDR3 is TGTGCCAGTCAGAGGGACAGGGCGAACACTGAAGCTTTCTTT.

For this clone: Since the CDR3 does not end with the conserved phenylalanine or tryptophan, this likely comes from a read error. The chain links TRBV5-1 to TRBJ1-1; D is possibly TRBD1 (6 bases). V gave up 0 bases and J gave up 4 bases, with 16 bases separating them. Germline assignment: CDR1 SGHRS and CDR2 YFSETQ. The CDR3 totals 16 residues. The CDR3 DNA reads as TGCGCCAGCAGCTTGGAGTTCAGGGGTACAGGCACTGAAGCTTTCCTT. This codes for CASSLEFRGTGTEAFL.

The J gene is TRBJ1-1, the V gene TRBV6-6, with D maybe TRBD1 (5 bases). The V and J ends lost 6 bases and 7 bases respectively, with 15 bases between them. Germline V CDR1 and CDR2: MNHNY, SVGAGI (reference sequence). This CDR3 region has 13 residues. This CDR3 is CASRFRRDFEAFF. In DNA, the CDR3 is TGTGCCAGCAGATTCAGACGGGACTTTGAAGCTTTCTTT.

CDR3 loop: CASSLGEFYEQYF. CDR3 nucleotide sequence: TGTGCCAGCAGCCTAGGGGAATTCTACGAGCAGTACTTC. V usage is TRBV6-1 and J usage is TRBJ2-5, with D possibly being TRBD1 (5 bases). The J call may be incorrect, as the DNA end agrees better with TRBJ2-7. This CDR3 is 13 amino acids long. Germline V CDR1 and CDR2: MNHNS, SASEGT.

The sample holds a few counts of this clone. The rearrangement joins TRBV6-5 to TRBJ1-1, with D unresolved. Per the germline V gene, CDR1 is MNHEY and CDR2 is SVGAGI. Deletions cut 5 bases from V and 1 base from J, with 11 bases between. The CDR3 has 14 residues. This CDR3 reads CASSRLEPNTEAFF. The CDR3 region has the DNA TGTGCCAGCAGTAGACTTGAGCCGAACACTGAAGCTTTCTTT.

The sample holds a few counts of this clone. V usage is TRBV9 and J usage is TRBJ2-5; maybe TRBD2 (5 bases). The better agreement between TRBJ2-7 and the DNA end casts doubt on the J call. CDR3 length equals 15 residues. Germline-derived CDR1 and CDR2 are SGDLS and YYNGEE. This CDR3 is CASSPTLGLDYEQYF. The DNA for the CDR3 is TGTGCCAGCAGCCCCACTCTCGGACTCGACTACGAGCAGTACTTC.

This clone was recorded at least ten times. The chain employs TRBV6-1 and TRBJ1-5; no clear D gene. CDR3 length: 13 amino acids. Germline loops: CDR1 MNHNS, CDR2 SASEGT. The V end lost 10 bases, the J end lost 2 bases, and 12 bases lay between the germline ends. CDR3 nucleotide sequence: TGTGCCACCGCGATAGAGGGCAATCAGCCCCAGCATTTT. Protein: CATAIEGNQPQHF.

V gene TRBV10-3 combines with J gene TRBJ1-1, with D perhaps TRBD1 (6 bases). Trimming stripped 4 bases from V and 0 bases from J, with 15 bases between. The CDR3 extends over 16 amino acids. CDR1 and CDR2 (germline): ENHRY, SYGVKD. The CDR3 DNA reads as TGTGCCATCAGTGCGACCAATACAGGGTTGAACACTGAAGCTTTCTTT. It encodes CAISATNTGLNTEAFF.

This sequence joins TRBV7-8 and TRBJ2-5; a weak D match, TRBD1 (6 bases). Near its end, the DNA agrees better with TRBJ2-7, so the J call may be wrong. Germline V CDR1 and CDR2: SGHVS, FQNEAQ. The CDR3 spans 15 residues. The CDR3 sequence is CASSYRGQLTYEQYF. The DNA of the CDR3 is TGTGCCAGCAGCTACCGAGGACAGTTAACCTACGAGCAGTACTTC.